The TCR beta chain under discussion was sequenced for a study of radiation and T cells in renal cell carcinoma. Overall study findings and caveats: Top tumor clonotypes rose in blood 2 weeks post-radiation, then contracted.

Germline V gene lookup returns CDR1 SEHNR and CDR2 FQNEAQ (reference sequence). This CDR3 region has 15 residues. With V trimmed by 5 bases and J by 2 bases, 6 bases remained unmatched. In the case of this clone: The antigen remains unidentified.

The time point was: blood 2 weeks post-SBRT. Treatment indicated: 15 Gy SBRT to primary tumor, nephrectomy 4 weeks later. Blood was sampled at baseline, 2 weeks and 4 weeks after SBRT. The patient's renal cell carcinoma had clear cell pathology. The protocol was immunoSEQ multiplex PCR, while the TCRdb copy is restricted to in-frame clones and leaves out a portion. The data hold some 130,000 clones, with over 75% observed a single time. The sample in question was blood, obtained from a patient whose treatment included radiotherapy and nephrectomy. The V call is TRBV7-9, the J call TRBJ2-5; 9 bases line up with TRBD1. The sequence was collected from a woman aged 55-70 years with renal cell carcinoma. CDR3 in DNA: TGTGCCAGCAGCCAGGGGACAGGGCAACAAGAGACCCAGTACTTC. Protein sequence: CASSQGTGQQETQYF.